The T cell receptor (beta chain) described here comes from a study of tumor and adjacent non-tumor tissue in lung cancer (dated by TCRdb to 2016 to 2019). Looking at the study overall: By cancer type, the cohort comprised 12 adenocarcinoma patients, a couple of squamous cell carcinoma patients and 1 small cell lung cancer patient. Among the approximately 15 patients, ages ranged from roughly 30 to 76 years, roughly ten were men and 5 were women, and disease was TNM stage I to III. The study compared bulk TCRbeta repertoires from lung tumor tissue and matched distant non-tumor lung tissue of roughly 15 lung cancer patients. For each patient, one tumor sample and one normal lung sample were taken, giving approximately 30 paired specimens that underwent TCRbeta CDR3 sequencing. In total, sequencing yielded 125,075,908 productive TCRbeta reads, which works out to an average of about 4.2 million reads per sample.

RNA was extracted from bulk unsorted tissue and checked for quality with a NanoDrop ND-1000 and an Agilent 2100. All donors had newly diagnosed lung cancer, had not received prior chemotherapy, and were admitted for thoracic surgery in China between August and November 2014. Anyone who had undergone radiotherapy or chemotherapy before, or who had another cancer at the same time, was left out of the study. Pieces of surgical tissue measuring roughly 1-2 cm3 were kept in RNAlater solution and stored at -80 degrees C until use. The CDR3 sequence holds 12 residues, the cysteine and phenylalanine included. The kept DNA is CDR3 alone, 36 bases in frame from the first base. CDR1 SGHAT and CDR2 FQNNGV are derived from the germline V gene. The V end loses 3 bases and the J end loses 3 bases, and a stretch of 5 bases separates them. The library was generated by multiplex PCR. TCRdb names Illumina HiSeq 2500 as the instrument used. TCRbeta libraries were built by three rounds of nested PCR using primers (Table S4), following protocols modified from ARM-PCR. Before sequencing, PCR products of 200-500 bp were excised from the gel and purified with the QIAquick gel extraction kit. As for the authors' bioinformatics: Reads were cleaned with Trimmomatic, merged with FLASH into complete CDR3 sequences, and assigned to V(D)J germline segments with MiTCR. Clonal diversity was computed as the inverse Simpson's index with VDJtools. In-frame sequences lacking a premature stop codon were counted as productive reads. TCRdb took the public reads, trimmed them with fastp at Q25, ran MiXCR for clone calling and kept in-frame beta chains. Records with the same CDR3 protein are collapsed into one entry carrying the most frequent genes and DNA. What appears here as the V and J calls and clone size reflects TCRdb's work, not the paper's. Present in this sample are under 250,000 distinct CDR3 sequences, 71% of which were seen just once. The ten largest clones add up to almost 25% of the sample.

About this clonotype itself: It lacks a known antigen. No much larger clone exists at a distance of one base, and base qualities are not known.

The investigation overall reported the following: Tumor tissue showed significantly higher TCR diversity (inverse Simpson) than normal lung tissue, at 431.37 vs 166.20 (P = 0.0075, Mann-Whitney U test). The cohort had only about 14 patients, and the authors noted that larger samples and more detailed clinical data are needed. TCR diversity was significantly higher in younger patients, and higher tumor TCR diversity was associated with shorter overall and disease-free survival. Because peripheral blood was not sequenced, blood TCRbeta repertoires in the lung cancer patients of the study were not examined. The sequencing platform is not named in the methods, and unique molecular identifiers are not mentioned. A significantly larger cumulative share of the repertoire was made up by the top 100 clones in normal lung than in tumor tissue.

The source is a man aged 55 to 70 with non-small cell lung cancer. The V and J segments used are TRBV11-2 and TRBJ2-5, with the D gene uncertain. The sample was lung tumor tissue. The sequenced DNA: TGTGCCAGCAGCTTTGGTAAAGAGACCCAGTACTTC. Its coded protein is CASSFGKETQYF. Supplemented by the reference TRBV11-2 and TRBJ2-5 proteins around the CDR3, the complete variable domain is EAGVAQSPRYKIIEKRQSVAFWCNPISGHATLYWYQQILGQGPKLLIQFQNNGVVDDSQLPKDRFSAERLKGVDSTLKIQPAKLEDSAVYLCASSFGKETQYFGPGTRLLVL.